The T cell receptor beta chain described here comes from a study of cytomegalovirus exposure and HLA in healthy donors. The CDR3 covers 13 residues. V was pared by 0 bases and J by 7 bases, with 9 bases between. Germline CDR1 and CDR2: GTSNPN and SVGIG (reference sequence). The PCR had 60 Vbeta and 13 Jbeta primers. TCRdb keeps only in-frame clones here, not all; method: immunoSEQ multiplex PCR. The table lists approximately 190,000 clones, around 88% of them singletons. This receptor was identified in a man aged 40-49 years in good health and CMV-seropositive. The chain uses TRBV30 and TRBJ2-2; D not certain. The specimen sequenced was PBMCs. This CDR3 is CAWSVLARGELFF. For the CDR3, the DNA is TGTGCCTGGAGTGTATTGGCACGCGGGGAGCTGTTTTTT.